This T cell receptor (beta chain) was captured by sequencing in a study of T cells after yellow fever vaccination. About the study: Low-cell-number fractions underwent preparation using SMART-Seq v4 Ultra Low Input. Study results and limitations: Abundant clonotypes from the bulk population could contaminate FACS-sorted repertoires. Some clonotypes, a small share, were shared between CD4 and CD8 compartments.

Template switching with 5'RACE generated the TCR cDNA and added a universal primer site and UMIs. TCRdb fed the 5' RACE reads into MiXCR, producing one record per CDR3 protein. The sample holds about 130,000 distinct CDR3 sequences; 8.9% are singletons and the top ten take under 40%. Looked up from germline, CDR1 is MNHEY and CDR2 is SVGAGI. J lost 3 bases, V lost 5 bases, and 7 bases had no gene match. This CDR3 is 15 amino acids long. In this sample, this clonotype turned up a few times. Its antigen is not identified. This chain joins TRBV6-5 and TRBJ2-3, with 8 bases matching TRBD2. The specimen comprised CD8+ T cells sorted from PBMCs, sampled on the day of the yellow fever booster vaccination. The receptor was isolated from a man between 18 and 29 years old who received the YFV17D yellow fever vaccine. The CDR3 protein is CASSRIAGRTDTQYF. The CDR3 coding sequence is TGTGCCAGCAGTCGCATAGCGGGGCGGACAGATACGCAGTATTTT.